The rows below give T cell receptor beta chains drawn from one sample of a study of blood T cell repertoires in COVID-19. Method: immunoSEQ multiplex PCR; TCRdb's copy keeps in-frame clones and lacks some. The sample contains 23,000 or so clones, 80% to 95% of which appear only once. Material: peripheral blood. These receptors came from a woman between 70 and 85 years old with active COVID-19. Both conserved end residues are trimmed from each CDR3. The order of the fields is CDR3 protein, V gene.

cdr3_aa: ASSYGLAGAHEQY
v_call: TRBV5-1

cdr3_aa: ASSHEAGVTSGANVLT
v_call: TRBV4-3

cdr3_aa: ASSLSGWGTGELF
v_call: TRBV7-2

cdr3_aa: ASSVYPGSYEQY
v_call: TRBV9

cdr3_aa: ASSQVEEKLF
v_call: TRBV3-1/TRBV3-2

cdr3_aa: ASSLGRGSSYNEQF
v_call: TRBV11-2

cdr3_aa: ASRLRGAGQGIEKLF
v_call: TRBV28

cdr3_aa: ASSFRGRRDEKLF
v_call: TRBV27

cdr3_aa: ASSSNRGAYNEQF
v_call: TRBV5-1

cdr3_aa: ASSSPRAGPHNEQF
v_call: TRBV7-9

cdr3_aa: ASSERDMETQY
v_call: TRBV6-1

cdr3_aa: ASSPGGNQETQY
v_call: TRBV7-7

cdr3_aa: SGGKQGETQY
v_call: TRBV29-1

cdr3_aa: ASSRQGMMNTEAF
v_call: TRBV6-5

cdr3_aa: SANPNYGYT
v_call: TRBV20-1

cdr3_aa: ASSSRGGADYGYT
v_call: TRBV4-1

cdr3_aa: ATGTGSYEQY
v_call: TRBV28

cdr3_aa: ASSLTGTGPYEQY
v_call: TRBV5-1

cdr3_aa: ASSSTSGRISDTQY
v_call: TRBV5-6

cdr3_aa: ASTLQGPNTEAF
v_call: TRBV7-9

cdr3_aa: ASGRAEGFGTGELF
v_call: TRBV27

cdr3_aa: ASTPGQNTEAF
v_call: TRBV19